This T cell receptor (beta chain) derives from a study of cytomegalovirus exposure and HLA in healthy donors. Germline V gene data show CDR1 as MNHEY and CDR2 as SMNVEV (reference sequence). The CDR3 extends over 15 amino acids. After removal of 3 bases from V and 6 bases from J, the junction contained 6 bases not matched to a gene. Both 60 Vbeta primers and 13 Jbeta primers went into the PCR. The assay was immunoSEQ multiplex PCR, and TCRdb's table has in-frame clones only and misses some. Of approximately 190,000 clones in the sample, 82% were seen once. In this sample, this clone turned up once. Sequencing input: PBMCs. The origin of this receptor is a woman aged 18-29 years in good health and CMV-seronegative. The chain recombines TRBV27 with TRBJ2-3, with 10 bases matching TRBD2. The CDR3 protein is CASSFLAGDLDTQYF. The CDR3 DNA sequence: TGTGCCAGCAGTTTTCTAGCGGGAGATTTGGATACGCAGTATTTT.